What follows describes a single TCR beta chain. Since a much larger clone is just one base distant, this may be a read error. The patients chosen for sequencing had shown expansion of CD8+CD57+ cells (detected by flow cytometry). Each of the patients presented with severe acquired aplastic anemia. This record comes from a study of CD8+CD57+ T cells in acquired aplastic anemia. Study-level background: The mean DNA yield obtained from sorted CD4+ and CD8+ cells came to approximately 3 ug.

V was pared by 2 bases and J by 3 bases, with 14 bases between. Germline-derived CDR1 and CDR2 are MNHNS and SASEGT. The CDR3 sequence is 16 residues long. For CDR3 and TCR beta VDJ profiling, genomic DNA was the template used. TCRdb called the reads again in MiXCR, with one record for every CDR3 protein. The sample yields approximately 220,000 distinct CDR3 sequences, roughly 53% seen once. The sample taken for sequencing was sorted CD4+, CD8+, or CD8+CD57+ T cells (not recorded which) from PBMCs. The V and J genes are TRBV6-1 and TRBJ1-5, with D perhaps matching TRBD1 (5 bases). The source of this sequence is a human donor with aplastic anemia. Here the CDR3 DNA reads TGTGCCAGCAGTGAAACCCCGGGGGGGGTCAATCAGCCCCAGCATTTT. As protein: CASSETPGGVNQPQHF.